This TCR beta chain was captured in a study of T cells in Graves' hyperthyroidism and ophthalmopathy. Study in general: Peripheral blood was acquired at first diagnosis, ahead of any therapy whatsoever.

V lost 7 bases and J 1 base, leaving 16 bases between the germline ends. This CDR3 has 15 residues. Germline-derived CDR1 and CDR2 are MNHNS and SASEGT. Amplification of TCR beta CDR3 regions used RNA as the template. When the TCR CDR3 underwent first-round RT-PCR, the HTBI primer set was used. TCRdb re-called the multiplex PCR reads with MiXCR, one entry per CDR3 protein. The sample has approximately 400,000 distinct CDR3 sequences; 15% are singletons. This clonotype has more than one count but fewer than ten. Sequenced: blood. The J gene is TRBJ1-1, the V gene TRBV6-1, with D unclear. The sequence came from a woman in her 30s with Graves' hyperthyroidism. CDR3 nucleotide sequence: TGTGCCAGCACAAGGCCCGGGGTTCGGAACACTGAAGCTTTCTTT. Translated, it gives CASTRPGVRNTEAFF.